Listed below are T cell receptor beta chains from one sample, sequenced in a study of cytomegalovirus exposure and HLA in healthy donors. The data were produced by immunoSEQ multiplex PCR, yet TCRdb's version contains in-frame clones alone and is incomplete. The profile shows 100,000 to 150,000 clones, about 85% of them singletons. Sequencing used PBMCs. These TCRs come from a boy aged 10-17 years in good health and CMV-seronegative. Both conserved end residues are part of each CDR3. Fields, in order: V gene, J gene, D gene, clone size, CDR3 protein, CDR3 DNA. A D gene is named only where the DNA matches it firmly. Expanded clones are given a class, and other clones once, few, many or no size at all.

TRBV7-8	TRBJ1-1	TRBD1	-	CASRPAGTGAVGGDTEAFF	TGTGCCAGCAGACCCGCCGGGACAGGGGCCGTGGGTGGGGACACTGAAGCTTTCTTT
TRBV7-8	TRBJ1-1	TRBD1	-	CASRRGLNTEAFF	TGTGCCAGCAGGAGGGGGCTGAACACTGAAGCTTTCTTT
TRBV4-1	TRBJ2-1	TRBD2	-	CASSLTSGGSSYNEQFF	TGCGCCAGCAGCCTCACTAGCGGGGGGAGCTCCTACAATGAGCAGTTCTTC
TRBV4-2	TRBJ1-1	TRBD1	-	CASSLQGAMDTEAFF	TGTGCCAGCAGCCTCCAGGGGGCGATGGACACTGAAGCTTTCTTT
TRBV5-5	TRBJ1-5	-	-	CASSLYLRPGFNQPQHF	TGTGCCAGCAGCTTGTATTTGAGGCCGGGATTCAATCAGCCCCAGCATTTT
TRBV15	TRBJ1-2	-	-	CATSAPAGDYGYTF	TGTGCCACCAGCGCCCCTGCTGGAGACTATGGCTACACCTTC
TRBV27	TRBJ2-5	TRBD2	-	CASRLAGDLQETQYF	TGTGCCAGCAGACTAGCGGGGGATCTTCAAGAGACCCAGTACTTC
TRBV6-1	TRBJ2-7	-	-	CASSEVSFRGGGEQYF	TGTGCCAGCAGTGAAGTATCTTTCCGGGGAGGGGGGGAGCAGTACTTC
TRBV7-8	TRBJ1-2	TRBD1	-	CASSSDRAGYTF	TGTGCCAGCAGCAGTGACAGGGCTGGCTACACCTTC
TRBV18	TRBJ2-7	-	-	CASSPNIDSYEQYF	TGTGCCAGCTCACCGAACATCGACTCCTACGAGCAGTACTTC
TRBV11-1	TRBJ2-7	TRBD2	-	CASTSGGPFYEQYF	TGTGCCAGCACTAGCGGGGGCCCGTTCTACGAGCAGTACTTC
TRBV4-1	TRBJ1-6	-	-	CASSQEWQSLNSPLHF	TGCGCCAGCAGCCAAGAGTGGCAGTCTTTGAATTCACCCCTCCACTTT
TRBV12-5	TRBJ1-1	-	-	CASGLGRRGMNTEAFF	TGTGCTAGTGGTTTGGGAAGGCGGGGGATGAACACTGAAGCTTTCTTT
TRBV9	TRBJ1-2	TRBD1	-	CASSEGDSQTYGYTF	TGTGCCAGCAGCGAAGGGGACAGTCAAACCTATGGCTACACCTTC
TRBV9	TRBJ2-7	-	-	CASSVATGYEQYF	TGTGCCAGCAGCGTAGCTACAGGGTACGAGCAGTACTTC
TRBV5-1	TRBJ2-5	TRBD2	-	CASSTGGGETQYF	TGCGCCAGCAGCACGGGGGGTGGGGAGACCCAGTACTTC
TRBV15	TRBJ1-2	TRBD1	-	CATAGGGNGYTF	TGTGCCACAGCAGGGGGCGGCAATGGCTACACCTTC
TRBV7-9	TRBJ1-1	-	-	CASSRGQKNTEAFF	TGTGCCAGCAGTCGTGGACAGAAGAACACTGAAGCTTTCTTT
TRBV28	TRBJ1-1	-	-	CASSLEGRRETFF	TGTGCCAGCAGTTTGGAGGGTCGACGTGAAACTTTCTTT
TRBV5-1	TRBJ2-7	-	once	CASSHGFSYEQYF	TGCGCCAGCAGCCACGGGTTCTCCTACGAGCAGTACTTC
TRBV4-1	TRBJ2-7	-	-	CASSQSPESHEQYF	TGCGCCAGCAGCCAATCTCCCGAGTCCCACGAGCAGTACTTC
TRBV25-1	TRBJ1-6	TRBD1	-	CASSFRDRSNSPLHF	TGTGCCAGCAGCTTCCGGGACAGGAGTAATTCACCCCTCCACTTT
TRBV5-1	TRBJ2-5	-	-	CASSSQGLGETQYF	TGCGCCAGCAGCTCCCAGGGGTTGGGTGAGACCCAGTACTTC
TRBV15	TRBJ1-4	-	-	CATSRDLSTGEKLFF	TGTGCCACCAGCAGAGATCTAAGCACAGGAGAAAAACTGTTTTTT
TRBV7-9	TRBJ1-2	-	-	CASSVLGGNYGYTF	TGTGCCAGCAGCGTCCTCGGGGGTAACTATGGCTACACCTTC
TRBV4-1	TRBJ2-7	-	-	CASSQGGGSYEQYF	TGCGCCAGCAGCCAAGGGGGCGGATCCTACGAGCAGTACTTC
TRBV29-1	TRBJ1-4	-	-	CSVGGVGHTSPASNEKLFF	TGCAGCGTTGGGGGCGTCGGGCATACGTCCCCTGCATCTAATGAAAAACTGTTTTTT
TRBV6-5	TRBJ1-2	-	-	CASRYNRDKGGYTF	TGTGCCAGCAGATACAACAGGGACAAGGGTGGCTACACCTTC
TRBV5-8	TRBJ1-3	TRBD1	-	CASSVRTGENSGNTIYF	TGTGCCAGCAGCGTACGGACAGGGGAAAATTCCGGAAACACCATATATTTT
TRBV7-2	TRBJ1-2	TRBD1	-	CASSKDRALGNYGYTF	TGTGCCAGCAGCAAAGACAGGGCGCTCGGTAACTATGGCTACACCTTC